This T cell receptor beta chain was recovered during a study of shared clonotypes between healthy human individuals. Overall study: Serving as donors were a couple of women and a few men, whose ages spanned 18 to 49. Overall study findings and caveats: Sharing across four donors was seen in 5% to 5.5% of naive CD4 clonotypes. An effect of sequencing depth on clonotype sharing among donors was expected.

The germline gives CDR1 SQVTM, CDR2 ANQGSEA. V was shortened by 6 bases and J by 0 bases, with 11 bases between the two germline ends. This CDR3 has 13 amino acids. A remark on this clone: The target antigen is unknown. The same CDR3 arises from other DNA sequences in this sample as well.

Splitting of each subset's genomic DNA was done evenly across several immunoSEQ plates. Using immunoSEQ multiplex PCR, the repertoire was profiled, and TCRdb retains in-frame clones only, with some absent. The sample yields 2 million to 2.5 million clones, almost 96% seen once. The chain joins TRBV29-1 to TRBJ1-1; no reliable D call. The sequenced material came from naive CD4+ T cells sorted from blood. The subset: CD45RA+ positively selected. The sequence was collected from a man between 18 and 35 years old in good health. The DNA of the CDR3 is TGCAGCGTGACGGGCCGGATGAACACTGAAGCTTTCTTT. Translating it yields CSVTGRMNTEAFF.